Shown below are 26 T cell receptor beta chains from a single sample sequenced in a study of regulatory T cells in long-lasting Graves disease. Investigators prepared the TCR beta libraries by applying iRepertoire HTBI primers and Arm-PCR of CDR3 regions. TCRdb processed the multiplex PCR reads anew with MiXCR; each CDR3 protein has one entry. The table has about 470,000 distinct CDR3 sequences, under 25% seen once. Time point noted: persistent/refractory GD, antithyroid drugs over 5 years with positive TRAb. Making the TCR library involved RNA that had been extracted from PBMCs. The sequenced sample was peripheral blood mononuclear cells (PBMCs), obtained when the disease was refractory, from a patient treated with antithyroid drugs. The receptors derive from a female donor with Graves disease.

This clonotype turned up a few times. The chain uses TRBV14 and TRBJ1-2; D uncertain. From germline, CDR1 is SGHDN and CDR2 FVKESK. With 0 bases removed from V and 3 bases from J, the gap between germline ends came to 2 bases. The CDR3 contains 12 residues. The CDR3 DNA sequence: TGTGCCAGCAGCCAAGATCACTATGGCTACACCTTC. Amino acids: CASSQDHYGYTF. Drawing the rest from reference TRBV14 and TRBJ1-2, the complete variable domain is EAGVTQFPSHSVIEKGQTVTLRCDPISGHDNLYWYRRVMGKEIKFLLHFVKESKQDESGMPNNRFLAERTGGTYSTLKVQPAELEDSGVYFCASSQDHYGYTFGSGTRLTVV.

The V and J genes are TRBV28 and TRBJ2-7; TRBD1 aligns across 8 bases. V gave up 7 bases and J gave up 2 bases; unmatched junction bases: 7. The CDR3 covers 14 residues. Per germline, CDR1 MDHEN and CDR2 SYDVKM. The CDR3 DNA follows: TGTGCCAGCACTACAGGGGGTAACCCCTACGAGCAGTACTTC. Its protein product is CASTTGGNPYEQYF.

There are many counts of this clonotype. The junction and the germline gene differ at one end; a read error may be behind it. V usage is TRBV28 and J usage is TRBJ1-4; 8 nucleotides agree with TRBD1. The CDR3 totals 12 residues. Germline loops: CDR1 MDHEN, CDR2 SYDVKM. DNA of the CDR3: TGTGCCAGCAGCTTAACGGGACAGGCCTTACATTTT. Translating gives CASSLTGQALHF.

There are many counts of this clonotype. This chain uses TRBV28 with TRBJ1-6; possibly TRBD1 for D (5 bases). This CDR3 has 14 residues. V lost 2 bases, J lost 3 bases, and 5 bases lay in between. Per the germline V gene, CDR1 is MDHEN and CDR2 is SYDVKM. The CDR3 region has the DNA TGTGCCAGCAGTTTAGACAGCTATAATTCACCCCTCCACTTT. Amino acid sequence: CASSLDSYNSPLHF. Based on the CDR3 plus reference TRBV28 and TRBJ1-6, the full variable domain is DVKVTQSSRYLVKRTGEKVFLECVQDMDHENMFWYRQDPGLGLRLIYFSYDVKMKEKGDIPEGYSVSREKKERFSLILESASTNQTSMYLCASSLDSYNSPLHFGNGTRLTVT.

This clonotype was counted a few times. At one boundary the junction diverges from the germline segment, which might be a read error. The V gene is TRBV7-9, the J gene TRBJ2-6; TRBD1 aligns across 7 bases. CDR1 and CDR2 (germline): SEHNR, FQNEAQ (reference sequence). The CDR3 spans 17 residues. CDR3 coding DNA: TGTGCCAGCAGCTTTCGGGACAGCAAATCTGGGACCAACGTCCTGACTTTC. It translates to CASSFRDSKSGTNVLTF.

This clonotype was counted many times. The chain couples TRBV2 to TRBJ1-1, with 8 positions matching TRBD1. Germline CDR1 is SNHLY and CDR2 is FYNNEI. The CDR3 is made up of 13 amino acids. V dropped 6 bases and J dropped 1; count of bases not matched to a gene: 1. CDR3 nucleotides: TGTGCCAGCAGCGGACAGGGGAACACTGAAGCTTTCTTT. Protein sequence: CASSGQGNTEAFF. The whole variable domain, remainder taken from reference TRBV2 and TRBJ1-1, is EPEVTQTPSHQVTQMGQEVILRCVPISNHLYFYWYRQILGQKVEFLVSFYNNEISEKSEIFDDQFSVERPDGSNFTLKIRSTKLEDSAMYFCASSGQGNTEAFFGQGTRLTVV.

The V call is TRBV7-6, the J call TRBJ2-1, with 9 positions matching TRBD1. J gave up 6 bases and V 5 bases, and 8 bases lay outside the gene matches. The CDR3 contains 15 residues. Germline values: CDR1 SGHVS, CDR2 FNYEAQ. CDR3 sequence reads: CASSPRTGEVNEQFF. CDR3 in DNA: TGTGCCAGCAGCCCGAGGACAGGGGAGGTCAATGAGCAGTTCTTC.

The V call is TRBV7-2, the J call TRBJ2-5; D might be TRBD1 (7 bases). Trimming left V 3 bases short and J 5 bases short, with 16 bases between. CDR3 size: 15 residues. Per germline, CDR1 SGHTA and CDR2 FQGNSA. The CDR3 DNA reads as TGTGCCAGCAGCTTCGGAGGGGGCAATGGGGAGACCCAGTACTTC. Encoded protein: CASSFGGGNGETQYF.

The chain has TRBV7-2 and TRBJ1-4; no clear D. Germline-derived CDR1 and CDR2 are SGHTA and FQGNSA. The CDR3 is 13 residues long. V lost 1 base and J lost 7, with 7 bases in between. The CDR3 protein is CASSLGFSEKLFF. The CDR3 DNA follows: TGTGCCAGCAGCTTAGGGTTCTCTGAAAAACTGTTTTTT.

This clonotype was counted only a few times. This rearrangement joins TRBV20-1 to TRBJ2-7; D is unresolved. The V end lost 6 bases, the J end lost 2 bases, and 14 bases lay between the germline ends. Per germline, CDR1 DFQATT and CDR2 SNEGSKA (reference sequence). The CDR3 consists of 13 residues. The CDR3 is CSAQHRDTYEQYF. As DNA, the CDR3 is TGCAGTGCCCAACACCGTGATACCTACGAGCAGTACTTC.

The gene calls are TRBV5-6 and TRBJ2-7, with 9 bases that match TRBD1. The CDR3 runs to 18 residues. CDR1 is SGHDT and CDR2 is YYEEEE in the germline V gene. J gave up 0 bases and V 4 bases, and 14 bases lay outside the gene matches. The CDR3 coding sequence is TGTGCCAGCAGCGGGACAGGGTGGGAGGCGGAGTTCTCCTACGAGCAGTACTTC. Translation: CASSGTGWEAEFSYEQYF.

This clonotype was counted at least ten times. The DNA for the CDR3 is TGCAGTGCGTCAGGGGCGACTGACGGTGTGCAGTACTTC. Translated, it gives CSASGATDGVQYF. J is TRBJ2-7 and V is TRBV20-1, with TRBD1 as a possible D gene (6 bases). V was pared by 6 bases and J by 9 bases, with 21 bases between. The germline V gene has CDR1 DFQATT and CDR2 SNEGSKA (reference sequence). The CDR3 consists of 13 residues.

The rearrangement joins TRBV9 to TRBJ2-3; D perhaps matches TRBD2 (6 bases). V was shortened by 2 bases and J by 4 bases, with 11 bases between the two germline ends. Germline V CDR1 and CDR2: SGDLS, YYNGEE. The CDR3 length is 14 residues. In DNA form, the CDR3 reads TGTGCCAGCAGCGTTACTAGCTTTGCAGATACGCAGTATTTT. Encoded protein: CASSVTSFADTQYF.

Remarks on this clonotype: A much larger clone differs by one base, so this may be a read error. V is TRBV27 and J is TRBJ2-5; 7 bases line up with TRBD2. CDR1 is MNHEY, CDR2 SMNVEV, per germline (reference sequence). This CDR3 is built from 15 residues. Here the CDR3 reads CASSSSGDYQKTQYF. CDR3 nucleotide sequence: TGTGCCAGCAGTTCCTCGGGGGACTACCAAAAGACCCAGTACTTC.

Comment on this clonotype: The junction differs from germline at one of its ends, possibly a read error. The V and J genes are TRBV29-1 and TRBJ1-2, with D unresolved. There are 13 residues in the CDR3. Germline CDR1 SQVTM, CDR2 ANQGSEA. The CDR3: CSVQDTANYGYTF. DNA of the CDR3: TGCAGCGTTCAAGACACCGCTAACTATGGCTACACCTTC.

This chain joins TRBV5-1 and TRBJ1-5; D unresolved. This CDR3 comprises 13 residues. V lost 3 bases and J 7 bases, leaving 11 bases between the germline ends. Germline V gives CDR1 SGHRS, CDR2 YFSETQ. CDR3 sequence reads: CASSWEGGQPQHF. The CDR3 DNA sequence: TGCGCCAGCAGCTGGGAGGGAGGGCAGCCCCAGCATTTT.

The V and J genes are TRBV7-3 and TRBJ2-2; 11 bases match TRBD2. In germline, CDR1 is SGHTA, CDR2 FQGTGA. CDR3 length: 16 residues. The junction had 7 bases not matched to a gene; V was cut back by 5 bases and J by 5 bases. The CDR3 loop reads CASSPQGLAVTGELFF. Written as DNA, the CDR3 is TGTGCCAGCAGCCCACAGGGACTAGCGGTGACCGGGGAGCTGTTTTTT.

This clonotype has a count of ten or more. The genes are TRBV11-2 and TRBJ1-1, with TRBD1 identical over 9 bases. The CDR3 loop spans 15 amino acids. Germline lookup yields CDR1 SGHAT and CDR2 FQNNGV. V was pared by 5 bases and J by 7 bases, with 11 bases of the junction left unmatched. CDR3 in amino acids: CASSPAWDRVFEAFF. The CDR3 DNA follows: TGTGCCAGCAGCCCGGCCTGGGACAGGGTATTTGAAGCTTTCTTT.

This clonotype was counted only a few times. The J gene is TRBJ2-5, the V gene TRBV9, with a tentative D call TRBD2 (7 bases). The CDR3 is 16 amino acids. Trimming took 0 bases from V and 1 from J, leaving 13 bases between them. Per the germline V gene, CDR1 is SGDLS and CDR2 is YYNGEE. The CDR3 reads CASSVEGGGGQETQYF. The CDR3 DNA is TGTGCCAGCAGCGTAGAGGGGGGAGGGGGCCAAGAGACCCAGTACTTC.

Many counts were recorded for this clonotype. V gene TRBV20-1 combines with J gene TRBJ1-2; 7 bases fit TRBD1. This CDR3 contains 12 residues. V shed 3 bases and J 5 bases; nucleotides not matched to a gene: 3. Germline-derived CDR1 and CDR2 are DFQATT and SNEGSKA (reference sequence). The CDR3: CSARTGIYGYTF. As DNA, the CDR3 is TGCAGTGCTAGGACAGGGATTTATGGCTACACCTTC.

The sample holds many counts of this clonotype. V usage is TRBV28 and J usage is TRBJ2-5, with 8 bases matching TRBD2. Trimming removed 4 bases from V and 3 bases from J; junction bases left unmatched: 7. This CDR3 is built from 15 residues. The germline V gene encodes CDR1 MDHEN and CDR2 SYDVKM. The CDR3 bases are TGTGCCAGCAGTTCACCGGGACTAGGAGAAGAGACCCAGTACTTC. This codes for CASSSPGLGEETQYF.

This clonotype came up a few times. V and J are TRBV5-5 and TRBJ2-7, with 13 nucleotides matching TRBD2. The CDR3 has 17 amino acids. Germline assignment: CDR1 SGHKS and CDR2 YYEKEE (reference sequence). Trimming removed 2 bases from V and 3 bases from J; junction bases left unmatched: 8. The DNA of the CDR3 is TGTGCCAGCAGCTTAAACGGACTAGCGGGAGAAGTCTACGAGCAGTACTTC. This codes for CASSLNGLAGEVYEQYF.

This clonotype was seen a few times. Here the CDR3 reads CASSLGWSPGIGNTIYF. The CDR3 DNA follows: TGTGCCAGCAGCTTGGGGTGGTCGCCCGGGATAGGAAACACCATATATTTT. This chain joins TRBV11-2 and TRBJ1-3; D gene ambiguous. Trimming shortened V by 3 bases and J by 4 bases, and 19 bases separated the two germline ends. Germline V gene data show CDR1 as SGHAT and CDR2 as FQNNGV. This CDR3 region has 17 residues.

The chain is built from TRBV5-6 and TRBJ2-7; possibly TRBD1 for D (5 bases). This CDR3 contains 14 residues. The germline V gene has CDR1 SGHDT and CDR2 YYEEEE. V was cut by 4 bases and J by 6 bases, with 17 bases left in between. The CDR3 nucleotides read TGTGCCAGCAGCCCATGGACACGGCTGGGCGAGCAGTACTTC. Translated, it gives CASSPWTRLGEQYF.

This clonotype was counted many times. J is TRBJ1-1 and V is TRBV2; 9 bases fit TRBD1. The CDR3 is made up of 14 amino acids. Germline lookup yields CDR1 SNHLY and CDR2 FYNNEI. With 7 bases clipped from V and 5 bases from J, the junction kept 8 bases outside the gene matches. The CDR3 DNA sequence: TGTGCCAGCAAACCGGGACAGGGATTTACTGAAGCTTTCTTT. It encodes CASKPGQGFTEAFF. Together with reference TRBV2 and TRBJ1-1, the CDR3 gives the full variable domain: EPEVTQTPSHQVTQMGQEVILRCVPISNHLYFYWYRQILGQKVEFLVSFYNNEISEKSEIFDDQFSVERPDGSNFTLKIRSTKLEDSAMYFCASKPGQGFTEAFFGQGTRLTVV.

The gene calls are TRBV6-2 or TRBV6-3 and TRBJ2-3; D is perhaps TRBD2 (5 bases). V dropped 3 bases and J dropped 7 bases, with 14 bases sitting between them. The CDR3 consists of 14 residues. Per the germline V gene, CDR1 is MNHEY and CDR2 is SVGEGT. CDR3 coding DNA: TGTGCCAGCAGTTATTCTCTAGCTCAAAATACGCAGTATTTT. This encodes CASSYSLAQNTQYF.